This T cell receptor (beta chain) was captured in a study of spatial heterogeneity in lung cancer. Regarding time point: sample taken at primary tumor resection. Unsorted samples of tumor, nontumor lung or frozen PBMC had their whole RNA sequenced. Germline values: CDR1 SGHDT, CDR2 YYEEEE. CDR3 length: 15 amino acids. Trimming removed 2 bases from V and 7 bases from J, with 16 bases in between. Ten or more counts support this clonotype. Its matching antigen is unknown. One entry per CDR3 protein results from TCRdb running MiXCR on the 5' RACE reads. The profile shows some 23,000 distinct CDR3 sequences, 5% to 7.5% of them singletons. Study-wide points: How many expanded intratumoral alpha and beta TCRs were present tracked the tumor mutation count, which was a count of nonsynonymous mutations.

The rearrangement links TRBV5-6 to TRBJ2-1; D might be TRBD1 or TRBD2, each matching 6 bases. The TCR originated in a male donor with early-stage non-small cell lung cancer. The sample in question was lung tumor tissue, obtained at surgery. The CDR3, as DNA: TGTGCCAGCAGCTTCCCGGGGGCACCCCAGAATGAGCAGTTCTTC. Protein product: CASSFPGAPQNEQFF.